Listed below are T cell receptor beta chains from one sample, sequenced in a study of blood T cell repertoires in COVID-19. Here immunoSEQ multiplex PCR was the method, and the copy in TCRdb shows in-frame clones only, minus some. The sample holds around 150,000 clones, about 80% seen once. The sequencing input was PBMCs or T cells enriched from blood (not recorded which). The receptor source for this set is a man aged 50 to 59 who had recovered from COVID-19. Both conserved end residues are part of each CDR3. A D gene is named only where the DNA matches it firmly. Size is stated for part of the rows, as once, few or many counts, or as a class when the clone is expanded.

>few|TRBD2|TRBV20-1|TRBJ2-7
TGCAGTGCTAGTACCGGGACTAGCGGGATTTCCTACGAGCAGTACTTC
CSASTGTSGISYEQYF
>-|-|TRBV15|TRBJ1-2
TGTGCCACCAGCAGAGCCGGGGGGGGAAACTATGGCTACACCTTC
CATSRAGGGNYGYTF
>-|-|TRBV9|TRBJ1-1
TGTGCCAGCAGCGTGGGGCCGAACACTGAAGCTTTCTTT
CASSVGPNTEAFF
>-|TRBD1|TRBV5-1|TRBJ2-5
TGCGCCAGCAGCTTGGGCCCCACAGGGGTGGAGACCCAGTACTTC
CASSLGPTGVETQYF
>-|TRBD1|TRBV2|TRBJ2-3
TGTGCCAGCGACGGGACAGACACTGTTACGCAGTATTTT
CASDGTDTVTQYF
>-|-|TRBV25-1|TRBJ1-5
TGTGCCAGCAGTGATCAAGGTGCAGGGGAGTATCAGCCCCAGCATTTT
CASSDQGAGEYQPQHF
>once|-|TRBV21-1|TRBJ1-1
TGTGCCAGCAGCAAAGAAAGGTCCGGGACAGGGTATTCCCGAGCTTTCTTT
CASSKERSGTGYSRAFF
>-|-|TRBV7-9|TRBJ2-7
TGTGCCAGCAGCTGGACAGAGGACATCACCTACGAGCAGTACTTC
CASSWTEDITYEQYF
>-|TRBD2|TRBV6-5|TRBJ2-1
TGCGCATCAGGGACTAGCGGGAGTTACAATGAGCAGTTCTTC
CASGTSGSYNEQFF
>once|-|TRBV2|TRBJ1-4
TGTGCCAGCAGTGAGATTTTAAATTTAGGGGGTGAAAAACTGTTTTTT
CASSEILNLGGEKLFF
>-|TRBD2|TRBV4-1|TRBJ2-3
TGCGCCAGCAGCCAAGGAGGCGGGGGGTACACAGATACGCAGTATTTT
CASSQGGGGYTDTQYF
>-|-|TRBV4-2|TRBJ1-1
TGTGCCAGCAGCCAAGCAGGGAACACTGAAGCTTTCTTT
CASSQAGNTEAFF
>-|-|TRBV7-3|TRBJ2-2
TGTGCCAGCAGCGTCAACTCGGGGATAACCGGGGAGCTGTTTTTT
CASSVNSGITGELFF
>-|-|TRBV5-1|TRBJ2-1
TGCGCCAGCAGCCTTGAACCGGGGTCCTACAATGAGCAGTTCTTC
CASSLEPGSYNEQFF
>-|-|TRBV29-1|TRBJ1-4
TGCAGCGTTGCGAAAAGAACTACTAATGAAAAACTGTTTTTT
CSVAKRTTNEKLFF
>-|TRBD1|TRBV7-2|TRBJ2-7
TGTGCCAGCAGCTTCCCGGGACAGAATCCCTACGAGCAGTACTTC
CASSFPGQNPYEQYF
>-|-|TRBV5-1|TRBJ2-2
TGCGCCAGCAGCGTTAGGGACTTACACACCGGGGAGCTGTTTTTT
CASSVRDLHTGELFF
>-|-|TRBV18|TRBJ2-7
TGTGCCAGCTCACCAAAACAGGCGCCGAGGTACGAGCAGTACTTC
CASSPKQAPRYEQYF
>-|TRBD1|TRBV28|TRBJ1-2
TGTGCCAGCACCTCACAGGAGACAGGGGTCTATGGCTACACCTTC
CASTSQETGVYGYTF
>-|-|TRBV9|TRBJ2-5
TGTGCCAGCAGCGTAGGCCCCGGGAGCGGCCAAGAGACCCAGTACTTC
CASSVGPGSGQETQYF
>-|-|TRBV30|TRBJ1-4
TGTGCCTGGAGTTCAGGGTATGACGAAAAACTGTTTTTT
CAWSSGYDEKLFF
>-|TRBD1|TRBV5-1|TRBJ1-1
TGCGCCAGCAGCTGGGGACAGGGACGGACGGGAAGGAACACTGAAGCTTTCTTT
CASSWGQGRTGRNTEAFF
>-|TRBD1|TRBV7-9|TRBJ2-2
TGTGCCACCCCAGACAGGGACACCGGGGAGCTGTTTTTT
CATPDRDTGELFF
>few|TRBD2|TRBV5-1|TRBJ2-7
TGCGCCAGCAGCTTGGCCTGGGCATTAGCGGGAGGCCCGCAGACCTACGAGCAGTACTTC
CASSLAWALAGGPQTYEQYF
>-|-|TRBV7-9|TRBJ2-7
TGTGCCAGCAGCTCCGGGAGCAGCTCCTACGAGCAGTACTTC
CASSSGSSSYEQYF
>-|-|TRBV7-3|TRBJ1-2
TGTGCCAGCAGCTTAACCCCAGGGATTGGTGGCTACACCTTC
CASSLTPGIGGYTF
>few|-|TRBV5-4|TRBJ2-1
TGTGCCAGCAGCTTTCAGGACAGTAATGAGCAGTTCTTC
CASSFQDSNEQFF
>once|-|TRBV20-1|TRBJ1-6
TGCAGTGCTAGTACCGGGACAAGGGCTAATTCACCCCTCCACTTT
CSASTGTRANSPLHF
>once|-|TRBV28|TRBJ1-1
TGTGCCAGCTGTACCGAGCGGTTCACTGAAGCTTTCTTT
CASCTERFTEAFF
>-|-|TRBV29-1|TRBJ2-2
TGCAGCGTTGCTTCCACTAACACCGGGGAGCTGTTTTTT
CSVASTNTGELFF
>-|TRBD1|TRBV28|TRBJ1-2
TGTGCCAGCAAATCCTTGGACAGGGCGGGTTATGGCTACACCTTC
CASKSLDRAGYGYTF
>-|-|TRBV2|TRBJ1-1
TGTGCCAGCAGTCTCAGGGGAAAGAACACTGAAGCTTTCTTT
CASSLRGKNTEAFF
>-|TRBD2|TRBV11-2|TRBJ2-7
TGTGCCAGCAGCTTAGCCGGGACTAGCTGGTACGAGCAGTACTTC
CASSLAGTSWYEQYF
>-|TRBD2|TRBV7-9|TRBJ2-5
TGTGCCAGCAGCTCCAATAGCGGGAGCCAAGAGACCCAGTACTTC
CASSSNSGSQETQYF
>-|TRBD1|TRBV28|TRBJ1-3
TGTGCCAGCAGTGAAGGGACAGGGAGTAGGAACACCATATATTTT
CASSEGTGSRNTIYF
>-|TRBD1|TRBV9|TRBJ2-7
TGTGCCAGCAGCCCTCGACAGGGGGCCGCGTACGAGCAGTACTTC
CASSPRQGAAYEQYF
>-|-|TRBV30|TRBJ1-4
TGTGCCTGGAGTCGGGATCTCAGTAATGAAAAACTGTTTTTT
CAWSRDLSNEKLFF
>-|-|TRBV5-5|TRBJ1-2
TGTGCCAGCAGCTTGATTGGGGGGGCCGTTGATGGCTACACCTTC
CASSLIGGAVDGYTF
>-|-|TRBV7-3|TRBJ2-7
TGTGCCAGCAGCTTAGACTCCGGCTACGAGCAGTACTTC
CASSLDSGYEQYF
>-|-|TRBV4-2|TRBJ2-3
TGTGCCAGCAGCCAAGGGGTCGGGGTTCCCACAGATACGCAGTATTTT
CASSQGVGVPTDTQYF
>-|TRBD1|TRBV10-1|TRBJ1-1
TGCGCCAGCATTAGGGACAGAAACACTGAAGCTTTCTTT
CASIRDRNTEAFF
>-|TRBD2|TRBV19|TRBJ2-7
TGTGCCAGTACTCGAGCGGGAGCTATACACGAGCAGTACTTC
CASTRAGAIHEQYF
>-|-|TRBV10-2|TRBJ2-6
TGCGCCAGCAGTGCGGGTGCTGGGGCCAACGTCCTGACTTTC
CASSAGAGANVLTF
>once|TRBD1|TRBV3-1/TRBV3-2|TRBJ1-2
TGTGCCAGCAGCCAAGACCCAGGGGGTTTCCCCTATGGCTACACCTTC
CASSQDPGGFPYGYTF
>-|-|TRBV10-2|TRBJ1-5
TGCGCCAGCAGTGGCGATGACAGACAGCATTTT
CASSGDDRQHF
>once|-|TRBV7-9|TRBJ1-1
TGTGCCAGCTTCTGGAACACTGAAGCTTTCTTT
CASFWNTEAFF
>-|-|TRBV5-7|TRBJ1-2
TGTGCCAGCAGCCCCGGGACAAGGGAACTAGATGGCTACACCTTC
CASSPGTRELDGYTF
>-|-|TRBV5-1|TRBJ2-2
TGCGCCAGCAGCTTGGTTCTGAACACCGGGGAGCTGTTTTTT
CASSLVLNTGELFF
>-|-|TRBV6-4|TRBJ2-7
TGTGCCAGCACCCCCGGGGCGGAGGGAGAGCAGTACTTC
CASTPGAEGEQYF
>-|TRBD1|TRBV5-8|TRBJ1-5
TGTGCCAGCAGCCGTCCACCGGGACAGGGGAATCAGCCCCAGCATTTT
CASSRPPGQGNQPQHF
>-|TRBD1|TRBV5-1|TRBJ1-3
TGCGCCAGCAGCTTGGAGGGGACAGCTGGAAACACCATATATTTT
CASSLEGTAGNTIYF
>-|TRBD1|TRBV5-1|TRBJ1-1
TGCGCCAGCAGCCTTGACAGGGTGACTGAAGCTTTCTTT
CASSLDRVTEAFF
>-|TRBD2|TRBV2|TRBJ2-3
TGTGCCAGCAGTGATGGGGGGGAGCGGGCAGATACGCAGTATTTT
CASSDGGERADTQYF